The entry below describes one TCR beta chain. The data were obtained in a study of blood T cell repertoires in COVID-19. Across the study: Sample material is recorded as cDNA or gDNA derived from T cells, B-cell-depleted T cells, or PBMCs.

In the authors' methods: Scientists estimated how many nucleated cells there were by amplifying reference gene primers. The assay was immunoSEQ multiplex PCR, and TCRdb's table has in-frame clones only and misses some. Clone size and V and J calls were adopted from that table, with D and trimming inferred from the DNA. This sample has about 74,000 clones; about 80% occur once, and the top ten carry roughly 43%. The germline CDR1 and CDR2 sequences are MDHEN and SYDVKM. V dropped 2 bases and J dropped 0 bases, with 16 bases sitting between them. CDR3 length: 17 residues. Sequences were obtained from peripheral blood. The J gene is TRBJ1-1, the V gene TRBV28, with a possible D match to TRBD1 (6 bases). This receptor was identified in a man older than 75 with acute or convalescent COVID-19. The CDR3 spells CASSLIGGATLNTEAFF. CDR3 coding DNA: TGTGCCAGCAGTTTAATTGGGGGGGCCACCTTGAACACTGAAGCTTTCTTT.